This T cell receptor (beta chain) was sequenced during a study of cytomegalovirus exposure and HLA in healthy donors. Sequencing used immunoSEQ multiplex PCR; TCRdb keeps in-frame clones, though not all of them. Of about 170,000 clones in the sample, 86% were seen once. V was trimmed by 0 bases and J by 4 bases, leaving 15 bases between them. CDR1 MNHEY and CDR2 SVGAGI come from the germline V gene. CDR3 length: 16 amino acids. The receptor's source is a man younger than 35 in good health and CMV-seropositive. The sample consisted of PBMCs. The gene calls are TRBV6-5 and TRBJ2-5; tentative D call: TRBD1 (6 bases). The DNA of the CDR3 is TGTGCCAGCAGTTACTCTGAGACAGGCCTCGGAGAGACCCAGTACTTC. The encoded protein is CASSYSETGLGETQYF.